This T cell receptor (beta chain) came from a study of tumor-infiltrating lymphocytes in primary liver carcinoma. Turning to the study itself: The patients included men and women who were aged 30 to 69 years. Samples had roughly 3.5 to 7.5 million productive TCRbeta reads, comparable between tissue types. Findings and caveats of the study: Less overlap was seen in tumor-adjacent and tumor-blood pairs than in tumor region pairs.

This clonotype was observed many times. Its antigen is not known. With a constant-region primer, TCR beta cDNA was made from 450 to 500 ng of total RNA. Generation of the TCR beta libraries relied on three nested multiplex PCR rounds using slightly modified ARM-PCR. Two initial PCR rounds of around 9 cycles each paired TRBV1-TRBV30 forward primers with a C-beta reverse primer. Each CDR3 protein gets one entry after TCRdb re-called the multiplex PCR reads with MiXCR. This sample has 330,000 or so distinct CDR3 sequences, with approximately 64% found just once. CDR3 length: 13 amino acids. V lost 10 bases, J lost 0 bases, and 10 bases lay in between. The authors took blood RNA from unsorted whole blood and also extracted germline DNA. The study enrolled treatment-naive patients with chronic HBV infection.

Sequenced sample: peripheral blood. The receptor was derived from a man aged 40-49 years with primary liver carcinoma and hepatitis B virus infection. The V and J genes are TRBV12-3 or TRBV12-4 and TRBJ1-3; no firm D call. DNA of the CDR3: TGTGCCACCGTACGTAACTCTGGAAACACCATATATTTT. Residues: CATVRNSGNTIYF.